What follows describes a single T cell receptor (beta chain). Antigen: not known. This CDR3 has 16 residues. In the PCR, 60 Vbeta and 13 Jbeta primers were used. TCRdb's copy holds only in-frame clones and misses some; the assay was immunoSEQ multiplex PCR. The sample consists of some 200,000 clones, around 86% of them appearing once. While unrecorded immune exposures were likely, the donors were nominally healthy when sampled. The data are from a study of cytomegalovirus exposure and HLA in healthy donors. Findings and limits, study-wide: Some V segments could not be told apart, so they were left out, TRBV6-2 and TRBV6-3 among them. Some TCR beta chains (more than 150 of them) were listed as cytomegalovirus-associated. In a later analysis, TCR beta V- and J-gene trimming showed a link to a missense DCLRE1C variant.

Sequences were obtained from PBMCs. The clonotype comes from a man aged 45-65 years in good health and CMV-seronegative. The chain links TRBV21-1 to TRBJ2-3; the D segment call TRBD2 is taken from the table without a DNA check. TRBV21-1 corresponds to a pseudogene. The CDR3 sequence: CASSRTSGRFTDTQYF. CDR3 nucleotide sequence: TGTGCCAGCAGTCGGACTAGCGGGAGATTCACAGATACGCAGTATTTT.